This TCR beta chain was sequenced in a study of blood T cell repertoires in COVID-19. Looking at the study overall: The analysed material was cDNA or gDNA that came from T cells, B-cell-depleted T cells, or PBMCs.

The V and J ends lost 2 bases and 2 bases, in that order; junction bases with no gene match: 4. From germline, CDR1 is MNHEY and CDR2 SMNVEV (reference sequence). The CDR3 covers 15 residues. Participant age was roughly 18 to 95 years, and participants resided in fewer than 30 US areas. What the recovered Cohort 3 donors had was two negative PCRs, clearance, or symptom resolution. Method: immunoSEQ multiplex PCR; TCRdb's copy keeps in-frame clones and lacks some. This sample has around 130,000 clones, with less than 90% found just once. The TCR comes from a man aged 25 to 40 who had recovered from COVID-19. The chain carries TRBV27 and TRBJ2-3; 7 bases are shared with TRBD2. Sequenced: PBMCs or T cells enriched from blood (not recorded which). The CDR3 loop reads CASSLQAGLTDTQYF. As DNA, the CDR3 is TGTGCCAGCAGTTTACAAGCGGGGCTCACAGATACGCAGTATTTT.